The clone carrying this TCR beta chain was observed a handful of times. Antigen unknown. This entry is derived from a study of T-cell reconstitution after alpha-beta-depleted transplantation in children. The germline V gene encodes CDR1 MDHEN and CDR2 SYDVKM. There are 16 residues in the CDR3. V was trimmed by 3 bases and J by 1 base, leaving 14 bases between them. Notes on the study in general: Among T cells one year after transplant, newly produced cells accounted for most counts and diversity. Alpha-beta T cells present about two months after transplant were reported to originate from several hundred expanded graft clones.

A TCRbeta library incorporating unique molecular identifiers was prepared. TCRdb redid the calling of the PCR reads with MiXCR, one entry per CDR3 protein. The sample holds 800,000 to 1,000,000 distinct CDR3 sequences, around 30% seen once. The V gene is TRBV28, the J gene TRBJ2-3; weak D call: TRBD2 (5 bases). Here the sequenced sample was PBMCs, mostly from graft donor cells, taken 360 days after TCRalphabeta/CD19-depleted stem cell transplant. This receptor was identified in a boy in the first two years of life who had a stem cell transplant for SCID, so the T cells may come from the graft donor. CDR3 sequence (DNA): TGTGCCAGCAGTTTTGCGGACTCCATACGCACAGATACGCAGTATTTT. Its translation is CASSFADSIRTDTQYF.